This TCR beta chain emerged from a study of blood T cell repertoires in COVID-19. This clone was picked up a small number of times. Authors' data handling: Quantification of nucleated cells was approximated via reference gene primer amplification. Assay used: immunoSEQ multiplex PCR; TCRdb lists only in-frame clones, some missing. The DNA gave D and trimming, while V, J and clone size come from that table. The sample carries roughly 30,000 clones, around 90% recorded once. The V gene end was trimmed by 8 bases and the J gene end by 1 base; junction bases not matched to a gene: 10. From germline, CDR1 is MNHEY and CDR2 SVGAGI. The length of the CDR3 is 15 residues.

This TCR was sampled from a human donor in a cohort sampled during active COVID-19. The donor label of this sample is uncertain. The genes are TRBV6-5 and TRBJ1-1; 7 bases agree with TRBD1. Sequenced material: peripheral blood. The CDR3 region has the DNA TGTGCCAGCCTTGCCCTCCCAGGGGGGAACACTGAAGCTTTCTTT. Amino acid sequence: CASLALPGGNTEAFF.